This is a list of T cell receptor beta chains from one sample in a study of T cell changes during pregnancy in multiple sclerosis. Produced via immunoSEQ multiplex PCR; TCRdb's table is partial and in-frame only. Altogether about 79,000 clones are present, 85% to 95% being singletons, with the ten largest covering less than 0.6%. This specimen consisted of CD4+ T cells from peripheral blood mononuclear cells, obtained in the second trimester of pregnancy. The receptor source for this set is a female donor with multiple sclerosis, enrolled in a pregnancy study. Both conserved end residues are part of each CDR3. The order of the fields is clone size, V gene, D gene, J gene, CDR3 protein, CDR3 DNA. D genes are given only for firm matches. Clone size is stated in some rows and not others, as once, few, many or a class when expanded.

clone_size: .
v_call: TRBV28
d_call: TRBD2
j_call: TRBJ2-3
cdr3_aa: CASSLFRPGLAGGDTQYF
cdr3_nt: TGTGCCAGCAGTTTATTCCGACCGGGACTAGCGGGGGGAGATACGCAGTATTTT

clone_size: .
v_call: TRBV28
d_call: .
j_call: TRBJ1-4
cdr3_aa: CASSRRGLGSEKLFF
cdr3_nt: TGTGCCAGCAGCCGACGGGGTCTAGGAAGTGAAAAACTGTTTTTT

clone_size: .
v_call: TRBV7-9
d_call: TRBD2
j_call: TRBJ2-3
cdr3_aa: CASSLFRAGGTTDTQYF
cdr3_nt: TGTGCCAGCAGCTTATTCAGAGCGGGGGGTACCACAGATACGCAGTATTTT

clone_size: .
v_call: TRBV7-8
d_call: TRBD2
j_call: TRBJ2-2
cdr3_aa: CASSLVLAANTGELFF
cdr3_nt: TGTGCCAGCAGCTTAGTGCTAGCGGCGAACACCGGGGAGCTGTTTTTT

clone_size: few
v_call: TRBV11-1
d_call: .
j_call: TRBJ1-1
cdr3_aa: CASSLVGGTEAFF
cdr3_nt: TGTGCCAGCAGCTTAGTGGGGGGCACTGAAGCTTTCTTT

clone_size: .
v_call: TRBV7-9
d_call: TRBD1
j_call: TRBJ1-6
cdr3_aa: CASSPPGTGNSPLHF
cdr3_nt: TGTGCCAGCAGCCCACCCGGGACAGGGAATTCACCCCTCCACTTT

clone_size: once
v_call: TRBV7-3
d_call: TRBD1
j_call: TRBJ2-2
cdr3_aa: CASSPRGRQSTGELFF
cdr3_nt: TGTGCCAGCAGCCCGAGGGGGCGCCAGTCCACCGGGGAGCTGTTTTTT

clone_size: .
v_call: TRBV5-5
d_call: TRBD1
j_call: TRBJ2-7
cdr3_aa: CASSYRDRSTYEQYF
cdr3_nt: TGTGCCAGCAGCTACCGGGACAGGAGTACCTACGAGCAGTACTTC

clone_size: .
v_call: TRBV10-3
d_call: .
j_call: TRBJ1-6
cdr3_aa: CAISEGQTSTSPLHF
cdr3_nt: TGTGCCATCAGTGAGGGACAGACTTCTACTTCACCCCTCCACTTT

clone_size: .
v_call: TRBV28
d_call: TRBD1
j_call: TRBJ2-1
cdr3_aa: CASRLDRYNEQFF
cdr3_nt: TGTGCCAGCAGGCTGGACAGGTACAATGAGCAGTTCTTC

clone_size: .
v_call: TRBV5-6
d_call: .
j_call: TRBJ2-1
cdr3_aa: CASSEPQRARKNEQFF
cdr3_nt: TGTGCCAGCAGCGAACCTCAGCGGGCAAGGAAGAATGAGCAGTTCTTC

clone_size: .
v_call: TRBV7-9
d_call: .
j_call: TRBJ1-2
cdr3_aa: CASTLGHINYGYTF
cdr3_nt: TGTGCCAGCACCCTAGGACACATCAACTATGGCTACACCTTC

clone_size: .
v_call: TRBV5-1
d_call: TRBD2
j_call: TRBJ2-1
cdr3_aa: CASSSRAGRKYNEQFF
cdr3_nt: TGCGCCAGCAGCTCCAGAGCGGGGAGGAAGTACAATGAGCAGTTCTTC

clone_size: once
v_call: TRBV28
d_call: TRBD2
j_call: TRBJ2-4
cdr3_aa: CASSSYRTSGISKNIQYF
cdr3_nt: TGTGCCAGCAGTTCATACCGGACTAGCGGGATTTCCAAAAACATTCAGTACTTC

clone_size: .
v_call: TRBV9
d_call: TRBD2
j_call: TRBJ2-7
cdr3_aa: CASSVDAGGQGGEQYF
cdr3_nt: TGTGCCAGCAGCGTAGACGCGGGGGGGCAGGGCGGCGAGCAGTACTTC

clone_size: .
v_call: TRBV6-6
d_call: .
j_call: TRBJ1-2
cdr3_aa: CASSYSGAGNGYTF
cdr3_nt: TGTGCCAGCAGTTACTCAGGGGCAGGGAATGGCTACACCTTC

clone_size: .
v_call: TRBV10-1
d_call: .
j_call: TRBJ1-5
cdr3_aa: CASSDRRSSNQPQHF
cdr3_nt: TGCGCCAGCAGTGATAGGCGGTCGAGCAATCAGCCCCAGCATTTT

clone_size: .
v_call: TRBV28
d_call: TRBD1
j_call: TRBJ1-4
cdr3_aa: CASRDRGQTNEKLFF
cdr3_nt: TGTGCCAGCAGGGACAGGGGGCAAACTAATGAAAAACTGTTTTTT

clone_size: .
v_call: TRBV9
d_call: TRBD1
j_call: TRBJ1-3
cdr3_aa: CASSPLGTGGNTIYF
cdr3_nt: TGTGCCAGCAGCCCCTTGGGGACAGGGGGAAACACCATATATTTT

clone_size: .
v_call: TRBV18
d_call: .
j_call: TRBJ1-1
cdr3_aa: CASSRDTNTEAFF
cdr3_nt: TGTGCCAGCTCACGGGACACGAACACTGAAGCTTTCTTT

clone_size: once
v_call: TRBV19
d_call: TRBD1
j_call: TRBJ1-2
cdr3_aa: CATTRRRDSRNYGYTF
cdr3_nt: TGTGCCACTACGAGACGGCGGGACAGTCGTAACTATGGCTACACCTTC

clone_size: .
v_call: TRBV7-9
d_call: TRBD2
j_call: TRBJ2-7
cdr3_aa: CASSLSSGRAQEQYF
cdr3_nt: TGTGCCAGCAGCTTATCTAGCGGGAGGGCTCAAGAGCAGTACTTC

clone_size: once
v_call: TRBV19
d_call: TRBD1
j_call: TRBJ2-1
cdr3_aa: CASSILDRGSNEQFF
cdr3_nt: TGTGCCAGTAGTATCCTCGACAGGGGGTCCAATGAGCAGTTCTTC

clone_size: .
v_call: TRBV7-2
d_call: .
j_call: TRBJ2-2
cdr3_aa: CASGGASTGELFF
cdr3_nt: TGTGCCAGCGGGGGGGCGTCCACCGGGGAGCTGTTTTTT

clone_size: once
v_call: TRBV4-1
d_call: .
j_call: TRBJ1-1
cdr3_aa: CASSQPRENTEAFF
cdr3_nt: TGCGCCAGCAGCCAACCCCGGGAGAACACTGAAGCTTTCTTT

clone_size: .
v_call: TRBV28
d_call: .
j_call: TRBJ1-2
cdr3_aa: CASRLTPGLNYGYTF
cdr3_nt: TGTGCCAGCAGACTAACCCCGGGACTCAACTATGGCTACACCTTC

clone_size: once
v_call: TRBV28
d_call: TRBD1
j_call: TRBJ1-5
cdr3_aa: CASSFFGTGTAQPQHF
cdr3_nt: TGTGCCAGCAGTTTTTTCGGGACAGGCACTGCTCAGCCCCAGCATTTT

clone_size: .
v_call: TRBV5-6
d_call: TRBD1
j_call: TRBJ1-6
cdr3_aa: CASSLDRGQYNSPLHF
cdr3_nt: TGTGCCAGCAGCTTGGATAGGGGACAGTATAATTCACCCCTCCACTTT

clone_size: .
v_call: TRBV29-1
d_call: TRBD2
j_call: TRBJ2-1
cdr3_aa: CSVDPSGIYNEQFF
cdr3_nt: TGCAGCGTTGATCCTAGCGGGATATACAATGAGCAGTTCTTC

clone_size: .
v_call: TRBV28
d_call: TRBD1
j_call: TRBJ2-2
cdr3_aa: CASSPWTGQRTGELFF
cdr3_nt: TGTGCCAGCAGTCCCTGGACAGGGCAGAGGACCGGGGAGCTGTTTTTT

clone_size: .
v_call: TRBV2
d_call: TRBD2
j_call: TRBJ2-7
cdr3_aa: CASSEQAGGTYEQYF
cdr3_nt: TGTGCCAGCAGTGAACAAGCGGGAGGGACCTACGAGCAGTACTTC

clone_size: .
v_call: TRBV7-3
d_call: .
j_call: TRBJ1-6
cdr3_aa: CASSAGTIIGSPLHF
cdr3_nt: TGTGCCAGCAGCGCCGGGACAATTATCGGTTCACCCCTCCACTTT

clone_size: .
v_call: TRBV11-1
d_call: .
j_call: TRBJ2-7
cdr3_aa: CASSLGRGYEQYF
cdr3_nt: TGTGCCAGCAGCTTAGGCCGCGGCTACGAGCAGTACTTC

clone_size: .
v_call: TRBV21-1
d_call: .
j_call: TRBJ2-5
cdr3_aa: CASSKSPAGTSGKETQYF
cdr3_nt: TGTGCCAGCAGCAAAAGTCCGGCGGGGACTAGCGGAAAAGAGACCCAGTACTTC

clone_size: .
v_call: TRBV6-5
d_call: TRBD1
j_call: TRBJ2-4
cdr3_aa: CASSYTGQANPVQYF
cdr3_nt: TGTGCCAGCAGTTACACCGGACAGGCCAATCCAGTTCAGTACTTC

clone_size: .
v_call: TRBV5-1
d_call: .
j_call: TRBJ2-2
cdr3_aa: CASMGQTTGELFF
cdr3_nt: TGCGCCAGCATGGGGCAGACCACCGGGGAGCTGTTTTTT

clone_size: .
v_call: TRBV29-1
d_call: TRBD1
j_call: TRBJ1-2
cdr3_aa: CSVSGTGAVYGYTF
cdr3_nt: TGCAGCGTATCAGGGACAGGGGCCGTCTATGGCTACACCTTC

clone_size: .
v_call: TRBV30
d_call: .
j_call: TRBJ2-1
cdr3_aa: CAWSPTRMALNEQFF
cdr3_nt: TGTGCCTGGAGCCCGACTAGAATGGCCCTCAATGAGCAGTTCTTC

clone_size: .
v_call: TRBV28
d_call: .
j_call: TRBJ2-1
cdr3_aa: CASSSLKGLRLNNEQFF
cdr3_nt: TGTGCCAGCAGTTCCCTCAAGGGACTCCGTTTAAACAATGAGCAGTTCTTC

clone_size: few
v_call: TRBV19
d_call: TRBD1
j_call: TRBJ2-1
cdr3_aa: CASSFDRLRDRVRNEQFF
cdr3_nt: TGTGCCAGTAGTTTCGACCGACTCCGGGACAGGGTTAGGAATGAGCAGTTCTTC

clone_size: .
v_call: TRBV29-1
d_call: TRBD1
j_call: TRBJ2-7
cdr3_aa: CSVGQGTVHEQYF
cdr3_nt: TGCAGCGTCGGACAGGGGACAGTTCACGAGCAGTACTTC

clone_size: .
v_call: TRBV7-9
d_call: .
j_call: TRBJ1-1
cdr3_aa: CASSLVPTSNMEAFF
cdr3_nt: TGTGCCAGCAGCTTAGTTCCCACTAGTAACATGGAAGCTTTCTTT

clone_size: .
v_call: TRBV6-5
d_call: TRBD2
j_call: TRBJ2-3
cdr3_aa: CASSLSGGSTDTQYF
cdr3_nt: TGTGCCAGCAGCCTTAGCGGGGGAAGCACAGATACGCAGTATTTT

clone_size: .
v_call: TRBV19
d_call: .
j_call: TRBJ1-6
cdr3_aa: CASSILGALPSPLHF
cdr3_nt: TGTGCCAGTAGTATCTTGGGAGCCCTACCTTCACCCCTCCACTTT

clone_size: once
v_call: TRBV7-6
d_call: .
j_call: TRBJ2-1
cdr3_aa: CASSLQGNRDEQFF
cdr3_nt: TGTGCCAGCAGCTTACAGGGAAATAGGGATGAGCAGTTCTTC

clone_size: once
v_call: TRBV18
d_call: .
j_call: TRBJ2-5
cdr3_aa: CASSPNLVAGYQETQYF
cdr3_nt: TGTGCCAGCTCACCAAATTTGGTCGCAGGTTACCAAGAGACCCAGTACTTC

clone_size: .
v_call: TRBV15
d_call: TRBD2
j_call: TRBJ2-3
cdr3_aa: CATRPSGGPDTQYF
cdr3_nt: TGTGCCACCAGACCTAGCGGGGGCCCAGATACGCAGTATTTT

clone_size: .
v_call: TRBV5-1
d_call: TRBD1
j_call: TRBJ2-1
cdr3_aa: CASSLRTGGSEQFF
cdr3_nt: TGCGCCAGCAGCCTCCGGACAGGGGGCAGTGAGCAGTTCTTC

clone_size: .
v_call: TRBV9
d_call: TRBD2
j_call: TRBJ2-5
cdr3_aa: CASSARGTSGKETQYF
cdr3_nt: TGTGCCAGCAGCGCTAGGGGGACTAGCGGGAAAGAGACCCAGTACTTC

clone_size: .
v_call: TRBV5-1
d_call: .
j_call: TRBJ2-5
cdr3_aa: CASSAGDQETQYF
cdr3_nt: TGCGCCAGCAGCGCCGGGGACCAAGAGACCCAGTACTTC

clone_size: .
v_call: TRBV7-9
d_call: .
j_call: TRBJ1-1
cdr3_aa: CASSLQGPGTEAFF
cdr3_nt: TGTGCCAGCAGCTTGCAGGGGCCGGGCACTGAAGCTTTCTTT

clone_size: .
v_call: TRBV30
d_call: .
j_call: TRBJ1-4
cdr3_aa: CAGHREEGWEKLFF
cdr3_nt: TGTGCCGGACACAGGGAAGAAGGTTGGGAAAAACTGTTTTTT

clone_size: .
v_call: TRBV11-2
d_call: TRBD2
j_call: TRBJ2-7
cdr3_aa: CASSLRDYTIYEQYF
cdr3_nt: TGTGCCAGCAGCCTAAGGGACTACACAATCTACGAGCAGTACTTC

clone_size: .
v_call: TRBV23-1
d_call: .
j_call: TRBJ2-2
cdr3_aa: CASSQCRGSAGELFF
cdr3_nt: TGCGCCAGCAGTCAATGCAGGGGTTCGGCCGGGGAGCTGTTTTTT

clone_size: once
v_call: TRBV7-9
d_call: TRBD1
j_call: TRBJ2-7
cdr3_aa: CASSLARPGGSSYEQYF
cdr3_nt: TGTGCCAGCAGCTTAGCGAGGCCAGGGGGTTCCTCCTACGAGCAGTACTTC

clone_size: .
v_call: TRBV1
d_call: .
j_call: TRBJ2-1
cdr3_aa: CTSSRGEASGGVILDEQFF
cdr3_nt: TGCACCAGCAGCCGCGGGGAGGCTAGCGGGGGGGTGATTTTGGATGAGCAGTTCTTC

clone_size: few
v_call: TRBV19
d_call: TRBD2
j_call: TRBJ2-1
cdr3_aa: CASTDGASGYNEQFF
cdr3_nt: TGTGCCAGTACCGATGGGGCTAGCGGGTACAATGAGCAGTTCTTC